This T cell receptor beta chain was identified during a study of resident and recirculating memory T cells in vitiligo. This CDR3 comprises 15 residues. Trimming at V came to 6 bases and at J to 6 bases, leaving 8 bases not matched to a gene. Germline CDR1 and CDR2: SGHTA and FQGNSA. This table comes from immunoSEQ multiplex PCR, and its TCRdb copy is limited to in-frame clones, with some not included. Among 35,000 to 45,000 clones listed, about 93% were seen once. In its sample, this clone was seen once. What was sequenced was blood. This TCR was sampled from a male donor with vitiligo. V usage is TRBV7-2 and J usage is TRBJ2-2; 9 nucleotides agree with TRBD2. CDR3 region: CASSGTSSIAGELFF. In DNA form, the CDR3 reads TGTGCCAGCAGTGGGACTAGCTCCATCGCCGGGGAGCTGTTTTTT.